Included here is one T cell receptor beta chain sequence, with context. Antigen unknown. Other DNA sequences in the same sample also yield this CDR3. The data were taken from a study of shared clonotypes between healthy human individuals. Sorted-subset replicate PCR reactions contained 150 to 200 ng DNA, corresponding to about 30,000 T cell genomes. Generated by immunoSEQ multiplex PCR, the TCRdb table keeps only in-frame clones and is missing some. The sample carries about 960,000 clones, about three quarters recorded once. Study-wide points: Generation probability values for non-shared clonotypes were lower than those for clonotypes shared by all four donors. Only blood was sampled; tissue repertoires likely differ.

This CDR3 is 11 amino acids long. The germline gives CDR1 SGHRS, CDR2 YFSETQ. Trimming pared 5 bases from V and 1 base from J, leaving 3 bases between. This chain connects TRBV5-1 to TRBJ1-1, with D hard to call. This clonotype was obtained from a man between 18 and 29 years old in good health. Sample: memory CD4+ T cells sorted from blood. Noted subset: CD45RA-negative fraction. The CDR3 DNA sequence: TGCGCCAGCAGTTCGAACACTGAAGCTTTCTTT. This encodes CASSSNTEAFF.